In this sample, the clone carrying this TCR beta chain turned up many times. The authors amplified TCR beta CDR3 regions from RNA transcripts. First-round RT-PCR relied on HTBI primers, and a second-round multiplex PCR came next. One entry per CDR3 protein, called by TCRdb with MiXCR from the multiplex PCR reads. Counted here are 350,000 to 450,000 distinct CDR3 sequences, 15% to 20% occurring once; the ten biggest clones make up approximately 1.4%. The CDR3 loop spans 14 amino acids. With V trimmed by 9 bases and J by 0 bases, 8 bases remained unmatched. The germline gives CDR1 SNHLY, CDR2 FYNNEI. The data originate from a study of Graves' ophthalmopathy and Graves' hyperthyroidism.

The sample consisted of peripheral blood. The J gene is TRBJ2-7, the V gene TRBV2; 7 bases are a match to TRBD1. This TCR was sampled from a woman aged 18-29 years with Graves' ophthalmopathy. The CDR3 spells CASLPGQRSYEQYF. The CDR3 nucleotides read TGTGCCAGTTTGCCGGGACAGCGCTCCTACGAGCAGTACTTC.